This T cell receptor (beta chain) was identified in a study of cytomegalovirus exposure and HLA in healthy donors (dated by TCRdb to between 2016 and 2019). At the level of the whole study: In an earlier analysis of 587 of the donors, around 300 Gb of sequence data and 120 million or so unique TCR beta sequences from 180 million or so T cells were reported. Four or five DR-DQ haplotypes were handled as single units for association and clustering because linkage in the cohort was strong. High-throughput TCR immunosequencing, statistical association of individual TCRs with disease status, and machine learning were combined to predict cytomegalovirus infection status. Using immunosequencing, the study profiled T cell repertoires from about 650 subjects and related those repertoires to cytomegalovirus serostatus. All discovery cohort repertoires had been generated using a single sequencing platform. The study was designed to test whether signatures of past pathogen exposure could be identified by cataloging public T cell receptors. Donor age, sex, ethnicity and CMV serostatus were compiled together with the repertoire data. HLA typing included class I and class II loci at four-digit resolution. Besides the first cohort of around 700 subjects, a separate validation cohort made up of 120 different subjects was used. A later analysis re-analyzed previously published TCR beta repertoires from 600 to 850 donors and added high-resolution HLA genotyping to study TCR occurrence patterns. In an earlier analysis of 550 to 700 of the donors, high-throughput TCR beta sequencing was used to judge whether each TCR beta V gene segment behaved as functional or pseudogenic. In the later analysis, no new phenotypic data were used to find candidate immune exposures; instead, reliance was placed on TCR beta sequences and their occurrence across donors. The number of donors typed differed by locus, with roughly 629-640 for A, B, C, DRB1 and DQB1, roughly 520 for DQA1, over 600 for DPA1, and roughly 450 for DPB1. The genetic ancestry cluster associated with self-reported Caucasian donors included roughly 84% of the approximately 430 genotyped donors. Among about 360 genotyped donors of the cohort, an average of about 240,000 unique TCR beta nucleotide sequences were sequenced per donor, 15% to 20% of them non-productive. Genome-wide SNP genotypes for about 55% of the 666 donors were used in a later genetic analysis, which treated that subset as a discovery cohort. Approximately 310 gigabases of sequencing data and roughly 80 million unique TCR sequences made up an early release that covered several hundred HLA-typed donors. On the study overall, not on this receptor specifically: A later analysis found that most CMV-associated TCR beta chains appeared HLA-restricted, with HLA associations seemingly driven largely by CMV exposure. It was suggested by the authors that the approach could potentially be generalized to other disease states and immunological phenotypes. A further reported finding was that TCR beta sequences accurately predicted the HLA-A and HLA-B alleles for most subjects in the first cohort. Some IMGT-functional V segments, including TRBV6-2 and TRBV6-3, could not be distinguished by the 87-base-pair reads and were therefore excluded. This cohort had only TCR beta chains sequenced, and the lack of alpha or paired-chain data limited which features could be detected. A cluster of highly shared sequence variants was judged likely to be a technical artifact of the sequencing pipeline. For the cohort, immune exposure information was limited to CMV serostatus. Compared with equally common non-associated chains, HLA-associated TCR beta chains in a later analysis were more clonally expanded and had lower generation probabilities. At a false discovery rate of 0.05, a later analysis linked about 16,000 TCR beta sequences to specific HLA alleles. Assigning TCR associations to individual alleles was difficult when HLA alleles, especially DR and DQ, strongly co-occurred. The classifier was reported to diagnose cytomegalovirus status with high specificity and sensitivity in both the original and validation cohorts. In vitro tests confirmed that a few of the cytomegalovirus-associated TCR beta chains recognize cytomegalovirus antigens. According to a later genetic analysis, donors in an Asian-associated ancestry cluster had fewer N-insertions in productive TCRs than the approximately 700-donor mean. The earlier analysis of 450 to 700 of the donors excluded seventeen rarely observed V segments, including chromosome 9 orphons, because counts were too low. Correlated functional status among segregating V segments might be attributable to linkage disequilibrium, but an unknown experimental factor could not be ruled out. The study gave a list of 150 to 200 TCR beta chains associated with cytomegalovirus. In an earlier analysis of more than 450 of the donors, most TCR beta V segments were observed in productive rearrangements about 87% or about 30% of the time, broadly matching IMGT annotations. Most TCR sequences were observed very rarely across donors, whereas some public TCRs were present in many individuals. According to a later analysis, TCR association rates differed among HLA loci, with DRB1 alleles showing the most associated TCRs and HLA-C alleles showing the fewest. Because HLA typing was unavailable for some donors at each locus, only the typed subset was used in association tests. An association between a missense DCLRE1C variant and V-gene and J-gene trimming of TCR beta chains was found in a later genetic analysis and replicated in an independent cohort. Several of the top co-occurrence clusters appeared to be linked to parvovirus B19, influenza, CMV and Epstein-Barr virus, according to a later analysis. Presence/absence analyses assumed roughly uniform sequencing depth across donors, an assumption that may not hold.

As regards this clone: Its antigen is currently not known.

The CDR3 spans 15 residues, from the cysteine through the phenylalanine. CDR3 DNA only is kept here, 45 bases in frame from base 1. Reading the germline V gene (reference sequence) gives CDR1 GTSNPN and CDR2 SVGIG. V and J are trimmed by 3 bases and 7 bases, and the gene matches miss 10 bases of the junction. Receptor amplification or capture employed the immunoSEQ multiplex PCR assay. A mixture of 60 forward primers for TCR Vbeta segments and 13 reverse primers for TCR Jbeta segments was used in the multiplex PCR. Amplification of the CDR3 region of rearranged TCR beta genes was performed with a multiplex PCR assay on genomic DNA. Amplified TCR beta libraries were sequenced as 87-base-pair reads on the Illumina HiSeq System. In the authors' own workflow: In a later analysis, tens of millions of unique TCR beta chains were counted across the 500 to 700 repertoires, and around 11 million of these chains were shared by at least two donors. Raw reads were error-corrected and collapsed into unique sequences with a nearest-neighbor algorithm that merged closely related sequences to remove PCR and sequencing errors. To assign V, D and J gene segments, CDR3 sequences were aligned to IMGT reference sequences. For a sequence to be retained, a match of at least six nucleotides was required to both a V gene segment and a J gene segment. Rearrangements were classified as productive when the CDR3 lacked stop codons and remained in frame with V and J, and all other rearrangements were classified as non-productive. CDR3 was defined according to IMGT convention as the region running from the second conserved V-encoded cysteine to the conserved J-encoded phenylalanine. In an earlier analysis of around 570 of the donors, sequences lacking an unambiguous match to a single V gene segment were excluded. An earlier analysis of 500 to 600 of the donors classified V segments as functional when productive rearrangements were above 56.7% and as segregating when the standard deviation between donors was above 5%. To diagnose cytomegalovirus status from the catalog of TCR beta chain sequences, a statistical classification framework was built. V and J gene assignment, in a later analysis, came from comparing TCR nucleotide sequences with IMGT/GENE-DB human TR gene sequences. The TCRdist pipeline was used in a later analysis to assign CDR3 sequences and most-parsimonious VDJ recombination scenarios. A later analysis defined each TCR beta chain by its CDR3 amino acid sequence plus V-gene family, and excluded reads lacking a unique V-gene family. To address suspected cross-contamination and a sequencing artifact, a later analysis removed around 590 highly shared, low-generation-probability nucleotide sequences. In a later analysis, a clonal expansion index was calculated for each public chain from normalized within-repertoire ranks of inferred template counts. In a later analysis, generation probabilities were computed using a VDJ recombination model fitted to out-of-frame rearrangements, and the results were checked against IGoR. A later analysis scored TCR-TCR, TCR-HLA and TCR-CMV co-occurrence with hypergeometric tests, applying a repertoire-size bias correction to TCR pairs. To estimate false discovery rates, a later analysis permuted the HLA or CMV assignments 20 times. In a later analysis, co-occurring TCRs were grouped using DBSCAN, with TCRdist sequence similarity added in when clustering inside HLA-allele-positive subsets. Repertoires with fewer than 30,000 or more than 120,000 public chains, plus five repertoires with anomalous nucleotide sharing, were excluded from co-occurrence clustering. TCRdb holds this immuneACCESS table with in-frame rearrangements only. Some clones are missing; in checked studies, unresolved V genes explain under half, and the rest has no known cause. D and trimming were read from the DNA, whereas the V and J calls and clone size are those reported in that table. The table of this sample itemizes tens of thousands of clones. Under 3% of the sample is in the top ten clones.

The cohort consisted of hundreds of healthy bone marrow donors. At the time of sampling, every cohort member was nominally healthy, though immune exposures that went unrecorded were likely present. The donor tested CMV seronegative, placing the donor among the roughly 340 seronegative members of the cohort. Every donor gave a peripheral blood sample, and the peripheral blood mononuclear cells from that sample were used for TCR beta sequencing. The Qiagen DNeasy Blood Extraction Kit was used to extract genomic DNA from the blood cell samples. This sequence was found in a man aged 40-55 years in good health and CMV-seronegative. This receptor chain uses TRBV30 and TRBJ1-1; TRBD1 matches 11 bases in the middle. The specimen sequenced was PBMCs. The CDR3 has the sequence CAWSHRTGGVDEAFF. In nucleotides, the sequence is TGTGCCTGGAGCCATCGGACAGGGGGCGTCGATGAAGCTTTCTTT.